This T cell receptor beta chain comes out of a study of post-analysis software for immune sequencing data. General study results and limits: With TRBV5-6, TRBV5-1 and TRBV20-1 included, about 5 TRBV segments were more frequent in patients than in controls.

Unique molecular identifiers featured in each of the TCR beta cDNA libraries. The authors obtained 400,000 to 600,000 cDNA molecules from around 0.96 to 9.9 million T cells. TCRdb itself ran the PCR reads through MiXCR, one entry per CDR3 protein. The sample has hundreds of thousands of distinct CDR3 sequences, less than 40% seen once. About this clonotype: Its antigen is undetermined.

The CDR3 has 16 residues. The germline V gene encodes CDR1 SEHNR and CDR2 FQNEAQ (reference sequence). V was shortened by 3 bases and J by 5 bases, with 16 bases between the two germline ends. V is TRBV7-9 and J is TRBJ1-4; tentatively, D is TRBD1 (6 bases). This clonotype was obtained from a girl aged 10-17 years with multiple sclerosis. Sequencing used blood. CDR3 in amino acids: CASSFSQGRRNEKLFF. The CDR3 DNA reads as TGTGCCAGCAGCTTCTCACAGGGAAGAAGGAATGAAAAACTGTTTTTT.